What follows are 4 T cell receptor beta chains derived from one specimen sequenced in a study of cytomegalovirus exposure and HLA in healthy donors. With 60 Vbeta and 13 Jbeta primers, the PCR was carried out. Generated by immunoSEQ multiplex PCR, the TCRdb table keeps only in-frame clones and is missing some. Of over 70,000 clones detected, more than 75% appear once; the ten largest clones hold roughly 25%. Sequenced material: PBMCs. Every receptor here comes from a woman aged 50 to 65 in good health and CMV-seropositive.

This clone was seen more than once but under ten times. The same CDR3 is also encoded by other DNA sequences in this sample. The V gene is TRBV5-4, the J gene TRBJ2-1; tentative D call: TRBD1 (5 bases). Germline V gene sequence: CDR1 SGHNT, CDR2 YYREEE (reference sequence). Between the trimmed V and J ends, which lost 3 bases and 4 bases, there was a span of 8 bases. This CDR3 spans 13 amino acids. The CDR3 loop is CASSSRDYNEQFF. The CDR3 region has the DNA TGTGCCAGCAGCTCCAGGGATTACAATGAGCAGTTCTTC.

Concerning this clone: In the same sample, other DNA sequences code for this CDR3. DNA for the CDR3: TGTGCCAGCAGTGAGACAGGGGGCTATGGCTACACCTTC. Protein: CASSETGGYGYTF. The chain joins TRBV6-1 to TRBJ1-2, with TRBD1 matching 9 bases. The CDR3 length is 13 residues. V shed 3 bases and J 4 bases; nucleotides not matched to a gene: 0. Germline CDR1 and CDR2: MNHNS and SASEGT.

J is TRBJ2-3 and V is TRBV4-2; TRBD2 matches at 16 bases. In germline, CDR1 is LGHNA, CDR2 YNFKEQ. The junction had 11 bases not matched to a gene; V was cut back by 4 bases and J by 4 bases. The CDR3 is made up of 19 amino acids. Here the CDR3 reads CASSPLGTSGGAIADTQYF. Here the CDR3 DNA reads TGTGCCAGCAGCCCCCTCGGGACTAGCGGGGGGGCCATTGCAGATACGCAGTATTTT.

The chain recombines TRBV6-1 with TRBJ2-7, with a weak D call TRBD1 (5 bases). With 9 bases removed from V and 2 bases from J, the gap between germline ends came to 14 bases. CDR1 is MNHNS, CDR2 SASEGT, per germline. The CDR3 loop spans 13 amino acids. The chain's CDR3 is CASLTDHTYEQYF. CDR3 nucleotide sequence: TGTGCCAGTTTGACAGATCATACCTACGAGCAGTACTTC.